The rows below give T cell receptor beta chains drawn from one sample of a study of early stage breast cancer tumors. Profiling relied on immunoSEQ multiplex PCR, and the TCRdb table lists in-frame clones only, not all of them. The sample records around 31,000 clones, roughly four fifths being singletons. The sample consisted of breast tumor tissue. Receptors were obtained from a person in their thirties with breast cancer. Both conserved end residues are part of each CDR3. Each record gives: D gene, V gene, clone size, J gene, CDR3 protein, CDR3 DNA. A D gene is named only where the DNA matches it firmly. Some rows have no size entry. The others give once, few or many, or a class for an expanded clone.

-	TRBV7-9	-	TRBJ2-1	CASSSSPGGGIYNEQFF	TGTGCCAGCAGCTCGTCCCCAGGGGGAGGGATCTACAATGAGCAGTTCTTC
-	TRBV14	-	TRBJ2-7	CASSRGNTGLGEQYF	TGTGCCAGCAGCCGAGGGAATACAGGACTGGGGGAGCAGTACTTC
-	TRBV5-6	-	TRBJ1-2	CASSLDGFQTYGYTF	TGTGCCAGCAGCTTGGATGGCTTCCAGACCTATGGCTACACCTTC
-	TRBV11-2	-	TRBJ1-2	CASSLEGRPNYGYTF	TGTGCCAGCAGCTTAGAGGGCAGGCCTAACTATGGCTACACCTTC
-	TRBV4-1	-	TRBJ2-7	CASSQATSRYEQYF	TGCGCCAGCAGCCAAGCCACATCTCGGTACGAGCAGTACTTC
TRBD2	TRBV5-1	-	TRBJ2-5	CASSPLAGVGETQYF	TGCGCCAGCAGCCCCCTAGCGGGAGTAGGAGAGACCCAGTACTTC
TRBD2	TRBV6-5	few	TRBJ2-3	CASSLGLAGDTQYF	TGTGCCAGCAGTTTGGGACTAGCAGGAGATACGCAGTATTTT
TRBD1	TRBV19	-	TRBJ1-4	CASSSIRQGQDEKLFF	TGTGCCAGTAGTTCTATCAGACAGGGGCAGGATGAAAAACTGTTTTTT
-	TRBV7-8	few	TRBJ2-7	CASSPRDRGAYEQYF	TGTGCCAGCAGCCCAAGGGACCGAGGCGCCTACGAGCAGTACTTC
TRBD1	TRBV19	-	TRBJ2-3	CASSIDRGHADTQYF	TGTGCCAGTAGTATCGACAGGGGGCATGCAGATACGCAGTATTTT
TRBD1	TRBV5-1	-	TRBJ1-4	CASSLGQGGEKLFF	TGCGCCAGCAGCTTGGGACAGGGAGGGGAAAAACTGTTTTTT
-	TRBV10-1	-	TRBJ2-7	CASSNGQRDEQYF	TGCGCCAGCAGTAACGGACAAAGGGACGAGCAGTACTTC
-	TRBV27	-	TRBJ1-4	CASATRDNEKLFF	TGTGCCAGCGCGACAAGAGATAATGAAAAACTGTTTTTT
-	TRBV11-2	-	TRBJ2-7	CASSLGPTSPYEQYF	TGTGCCAGCAGCTTAGGCCCGACCTCTCCCTACGAGCAGTACTTC
-	TRBV4-2	-	TRBJ2-7	CASSFHSSGTRSYEQYF	TGTGCCAGCAGCTTCCATTCCTCCGGGACCCGCTCCTACGAGCAGTACTTC
-	TRBV28	medium-sized	TRBJ2-7	CASKPGSYEQYF	TGTGCCAGCAAGCCGGGATCCTACGAGCAGTACTTC
-	TRBV11-2	-	TRBJ2-7	CASSRDSVYEQYF	TGTGCCAGCAGTCGGGACTCGGTCTACGAGCAGTACTTC
TRBD1	TRBV6-5	-	TRBJ2-7	CASSSRTGISSYEQYF	TGTGCCAGCAGTTCCAGGACAGGGATAAGCTCCTACGAGCAGTACTTC
-	TRBV11-2	-	TRBJ1-1	CASNRAPGAEAFF	TGTGCCAGCAATCGGGCCCCTGGCGCTGAAGCTTTCTTT
-	TRBV9	-	TRBJ1-1	CASRNKGGNTEAFF	TGTGCCAGTCGAAACAAAGGCGGGAACACTGAAGCTTTCTTT
-	TRBV27	-	TRBJ1-4	CASSLGGDFMEKLFF	TGTGCCAGCAGTTTAGGGGGGGACTTTATGGAAAAACTGTTTTTT
-	TRBV5-6	-	TRBJ1-1	CASRQTQNTEAFF	TGTGCCAGCAGGCAGACACAGAACACTGAAGCTTTCTTT
-	TRBV7-2	-	TRBJ1-1	CASSLVGGTNTEAFF	TGTGCCAGCAGCTTAGTGGGGGGGACGAACACTGAAGCTTTCTTT
TRBD2	TRBV7-2	-	TRBJ2-7	CASSLAGTSADRRYF	TGTGCCAGCAGCTTAGCAGGGACTAGCGCGGACAGGAGGTACTTC
TRBD1	TRBV2	-	TRBJ2-1	CASSEVRTGHNEQFF	TGTGCCAGCAGTGAAGTGCGGACAGGGCACAATGAGCAGTTCTTC
-	TRBV19	-	TRBJ2-7	CASSDGQAYEQYF	TGTGCCAGCTCGGACGGCCAGGCCTACGAGCAGTACTTC
-	TRBV30	-	TRBJ1-3	CAWSLRVGNTIYF	TGTGCCTGGAGTTTAAGGGTTGGAAACACCATATATTTT
-	TRBV5-1	-	TRBJ1-4	CASSLEARHEKLFF	TGCGCCAGCAGCTTAGAAGCTAGACATGAAAAACTGTTTTTT
-	TRBV16	-	TRBJ1-2	CASSYENGYTF	TGTGCCAGCAGTTATGAAAATGGCTACACCTTC
TRBD1	TRBV11-3	-	TRBJ2-3	CASSGGQGSTDTQYF	TGTGCCAGCAGCGGGGGACAGGGAAGCACAGATACGCAGTATTTT
-	TRBV27	-	TRBJ2-3	CASSLTQGGGTDTQYF	TGTGCCAGCAGTTTAACCCAGGGGGGAGGGACAGATACGCAGTATTTT
TRBD1	TRBV7-6	-	TRBJ2-5	CASSSPPGTGLETQYF	TGTGCCAGCAGCTCGCCCCCCGGGACAGGGCTGGAGACCCAGTACTTC
TRBD1	TRBV30	-	TRBJ2-1	CAWSARQGVKQFF	TGTGCCTGGAGTGCCCGACAGGGGGTGAAGCAGTTCTTC
-	TRBV6-5	-	TRBJ2-1	CASGRRGYNEQFF	TGTGCCAGCGGGAGGAGGGGCTACAATGAGCAGTTCTTC
-	TRBV7-2	-	TRBJ2-3	CASSLAFLVRGDTQYF	TGTGCCAGCAGCTTAGCCTTTCTAGTTCGAGGAGATACGCAGTATTTT
-	TRBV19	-	TRBJ1-4	CASITGPNEKLFF	TGTGCCAGTATTACAGGGCCGAATGAAAAACTGTTTTTT
-	TRBV19	-	TRBJ2-1	CASSDNTGHFSYNEQFF	TGTGCCAGTAGTGATAATACAGGGCATTTCTCCTACAATGAGCAGTTCTTC
TRBD2	TRBV7-8	few	TRBJ2-3	CASIAGTSPADTQYF	TGTGCCAGCATTGCCGGGACTAGCCCCGCAGATACGCAGTATTTT
TRBD2	TRBV5-1	-	TRBJ2-1	CASSAGGGFSYNEQFF	TGCGCCAGCAGCGCGGGAGGGGGCTTCTCCTACAATGAGCAGTTCTTC
TRBD1	TRBV6-5	-	TRBJ1-2	CASSYNRGPNYGYTF	TGTGCCAGCAGTTACAACAGGGGCCCCAACTATGGCTACACCTTC
TRBD2	TRBV7-8	-	TRBJ2-7	CASSLPGTSGAYEQYF	TGTGCCAGCAGCCTACCCGGGACTAGCGGGGCCTACGAGCAGTACTTC